These T cell receptor beta chains were read from a single sample in a study of blood T cell repertoires in COVID-19. Profiled with immunoSEQ multiplex PCR; TCRdb holds only in-frame clones, not every one. The table shows some 120,000 clones, with almost 80% occurring only once. The sample consisted of peripheral blood. These receptors came from a human donor in a cohort sampled during active COVID-19. Each CDR3 is given with its conserved first and last residue. A D gene is named only where the DNA matches it firmly. Where a row states a size, it is once, few, many or the class of an expanded clone; other rows omit it.

NA,TRBJ2-1,TRBV7-8,NA,TGTGCCAGCAGCCTAATATCGACAGCGAGATCCTACAATGAGCAGTTCTTC,CASSLISTARSYNEQFF
NA,TRBJ1-3,TRBV9,NA,TGTGCCAGCAGCGTTCAGGGTAATGATGGAAACACCATATATTTT,CASSVQGNDGNTIYF
TRBD1,TRBJ2-5,TRBV2,NA,TGTGCCAGCACGGGACAGGGGACGGGAGGGGAGACCCAGTACTTC,CASTGQGTGGETQYF
TRBD1,TRBJ1-6,TRBV7-2,few,TGTGCCAGCAGCCCTAGGACAGGGGTAAATTCACCCCTCCACTTT,CASSPRTGVNSPLHF
TRBD1,TRBJ1-4,TRBV5-1,NA,TGCGCCAGCAGCTCACAGGGGGCAACTAATGAAAAACTGTTTTTT,CASSSQGATNEKLFF
NA,TRBJ1-2,TRBV7-9,NA,TGTGCCAGCAGCTTAGGGCAAGGGGGCTATGGCTACACCTTC,CASSLGQGGYGYTF
NA,TRBJ1-6,TRBV2,few,TGTGCCAGCAGCCTAGGGAGGGGGTTGGGATCACCCCTCCACTTT,CASSLGRGLGSPLHF
TRBD1,TRBJ1-2,TRBV19,once,TGTGCCAGTAGTATCATGGGAGGACAGGTTCCAGGAGGCTACACCTTC,CASSIMGGQVPGGYTF
NA,TRBJ2-1,TRBV30,NA,TGTGCCTGGAGTGGCAATCTAGGGAGGACCTACAATGAGCAGTTCTTC,CAWSGNLGRTYNEQFF
TRBD2,TRBJ2-1,TRBV28,NA,TGTGCCAGCAGTTTAGCTGGGACTAGCGGGAGTCGGGAGCAGTTCTTC,CASSLAGTSGSREQFF
TRBD1,TRBJ2-7,TRBV28,once,TGTGCCAGCAGAAGACAGGGGGCGGTCGAGCAGTACTTC,CASRRQGAVEQYF
NA,TRBJ1-5,TRBV2,many,TGTGCCAGCAGCGTACGGTGGAATCAGCCCCAGCATTTT,CASSVRWNQPQHF
NA,TRBJ2-7,TRBV7-9,few,TGTGCCAGCAGCCTAATACAGGGTACTTGGAACTACGAGCAGTACTTC,CASSLIQGTWNYEQYF
TRBD1,TRBJ1-2,TRBV15,NA,TGTGCCACCAGCAGAGATTGGCAGGGGGGTGGCTACACCTTC,CATSRDWQGGGYTF
NA,TRBJ1-1,TRBV19,many,TGTGCCAGTAAAAAGGCTGGACTGTTGATAAACACTGAAGCTTTCTTT,CASKKAGLLINTEAFF
NA,TRBJ2-7,TRBV11-2,NA,TGTGCCAGCAGCTTACCCGGGGGCTACGAGCAGTACTTC,CASSLPGGYEQYF
TRBD2,TRBJ2-5,TRBV6-2/TRBV6-3,NA,TGTGCCAGCAGTATTCCGACTAGCGGGAGCGAGACCCAGTACTTC,CASSIPTSGSETQYF
TRBD2,TRBJ2-1,TRBV7-8,NA,TGTGCCAGCAGCTTCCGACTAGCGGGAGGTCAGAATGAGCAGTTCTTC,CASSFRLAGGQNEQFF
NA,TRBJ1-1,TRBV13,once,TGTGCCAGCAGCTTCCGTAGGGGTAGGGACACTGAAGCTTTCTTT,CASSFRRGRDTEAFF
NA,TRBJ2-2,TRBV19,NA,TGTGCCAGTAAACAGGGCTTGAACACCGGGGAGCTGTTTTTT,CASKQGLNTGELFF
TRBD1,TRBJ2-7,TRBV7-2,few,TGTGCCAGCAGCTTAGGTCCTGGGCGACAGGGGAGCTACGAGCAGTACTTC,CASSLGPGRQGSYEQYF
NA,TRBJ1-3,TRBV9,NA,TGTGCCAGCAGCGCCGCGGGCAACATCGGTGGAAACACCATATATTTT,CASSAAGNIGGNTIYF
TRBD1,TRBJ1-6,TRBV7-6,few,TGTGCCAGCAGCAGGACGGGACAGGGAAATTCACCCCTCCACTTT,CASSRTGQGNSPLHF
TRBD1,TRBJ1-5,TRBV7-2,NA,TGTGCCAGCAGCTTAGATGGGACAGGGGGCACTCCCCAGCATTTT,CASSLDGTGGTPQHF
TRBD1,TRBJ1-1,TRBV6-5,NA,TGTGCCAGCGGAACCGGGACAGGGACTCTCACTGAAGCTTTCTTT,CASGTGTGTLTEAFF
TRBD1,TRBJ1-1,TRBV5-4,NA,TGTGCCAGCAGTAAGACAGGGAGAATAGCTGAAGCTTTCTTT,CASSKTGRIAEAFF
NA,TRBJ1-1,TRBV6-5,NA,TGTGCCAGCAGAGCGGGGGGGGAGACTGAAGCTTTCTTT,CASRAGGETEAFF
TRBD2,TRBJ2-1,TRBV4-3,NA,TGCGCCAGCAGCCAAGATCTGACAGGGGCGATAGCGGGAGGGCAGGATGAGCAGTTCTTC,CASSQDLTGAIAGGQDEQFF
TRBD1,TRBJ1-1,TRBV16,NA,TGTGCCAGCAGCGCCCCAGGGGGCCTGAACACTGAAGCTTTCTTT,CASSAPGGLNTEAFF
TRBD1,TRBJ1-6,TRBV29-1,once,TGCAGCGTTACCTCTCAGGGGGAAAATTCACCCCTCCACTTT,CSVTSQGENSPLHF
TRBD1,TRBJ1-2,TRBV7-2,NA,TGTGCCAGCAGCCCGAGCAACGACAGGGTTAGAGGCTACACCTTC,CASSPSNDRVRGYTF
TRBD2,TRBJ2-5,TRBV6-5,NA,TGTGCCAGCAGGGCCCGGGAGGGGCCCCGTGGGACCCAGTACTTC,CASRAREGPRGTQYF
TRBD2,TRBJ2-1,TRBV9,NA,TGTGCCAGCAGCGTGAGTAGCGGGGGACCTCAGGAGCAGTTCTTC,CASSVSSGGPQEQFF
NA,TRBJ2-2,TRBV27,NA,TGTGCCAGCAGTTTTGCGGGAACAACCGGGGAGCTGTTTTTT,CASSFAGTTGELFF
NA,TRBJ1-6,TRBV6-5,many,TGTGCCAGCACCGACAGTTCACCCCTCCACTTT,CASTDSSPLHF
NA,TRBJ2-2,TRBV6-4,NA,TGTGCCAGCAGTGACTCGGGGGCAAACACCGGGGAGCTGTTTTTT,CASSDSGANTGELFF
TRBD1,TRBJ2-4,TRBV9,NA,TGTGCCAGCAGCGCCGGGACAGGAGGAAACATTCAGTACTTC,CASSAGTGGNIQYF
NA,TRBJ2-2,TRBV11-1,NA,TGTGCCGAAGGGACTGACTCGAACACCGGGGAGCTGTTTTTT,CAEGTDSNTGELFF
TRBD1,TRBJ2-2,TRBV11-2,NA,TGTGCCAGCAGCTCGGACAGGGTAGCCGGGGAGCTGTTTTTT,CASSSDRVAGELFF
NA,TRBJ1-2,TRBV5-1,many,TGCGCCAGCAGCTTGGGGCCTGCAGGGGCGACGAACTATGGCTACACCTTC,CASSLGPAGATNYGYTF
NA,TRBJ1-2,TRBV6-2/TRBV6-3,NA,TGTGCCAGCAGTTACGAGGCGTATGGCTACACCTTC,CASSYEAYGYTF
TRBD2,TRBJ2-5,TRBV5-1,NA,TGCGCCAGCAGCTTGGGCCTAGCGGGGGGACAAGAGACCCAGTACTTC,CASSLGLAGGQETQYF
NA,TRBJ2-3,TRBV6-6,NA,TGTGCCAGCAGTAAGGGACTGGCTAGCACAGATACGCAGTATTTT,CASSKGLASTDTQYF
NA,TRBJ1-2,TRBV4-1,many,TGCGCCAGCAGCGTCGGGGGTGGCTACACCTTC,CASSVGGGYTF
NA,TRBJ2-7,TRBV6-6,NA,TGTGCCAGCACACAGAACTCCTACGAGCAGTACTTC,CASTQNSYEQYF
NA,TRBJ2-7,TRBV29-1,NA,TGCAGCGTTGAAAGGCCCGGGGTCTACGAGCAGTACTTC,CSVERPGVYEQYF
TRBD2,TRBJ2-5,TRBV24-1,NA,TGTGCCACCAGTGATTCCCCTACAGCGGGGGTGGAGACCCAGTACTTC,CATSDSPTAGVETQYF
NA,TRBJ2-1,TRBV27,NA,TGTGCCACCACGACAGGTTACAATGAGCAGTTCTTC,CATTTGYNEQFF
TRBD1,TRBJ1-1,TRBV19,NA,TGTGCCAGTAGTTCTCGCGGGAGGGGGCAGGGGAACACTGAAGCTTTCTTT,CASSSRGRGQGNTEAFF